What follows are 27 T cell receptor beta chains derived from one specimen sequenced in a study of T cells in Graves' hyperthyroidism and ophthalmopathy (dated by TCRdb to the late 2010s). Receptor libraries were prepared by multiplex PCR. The reads were generated on an Illumina HiSeq 2000. The TCR beta CDR3 regions were amplified from RNA transcripts. The first round of RT-PCR for the TCR CDR3 was performed with the HTBI primer set and the Qiagen OneStep RT-PCR kit. TCRdb reworked the public reads: Q25 trimming with fastp, MiXCR clone assembly, productive beta chains retained. Each CDR3 protein appears once, grouped with its most common genes and DNA. In all, the sample holds 800,000 or so distinct CDR3 sequences, and roughly 40% of those were seen once. The top ten hold approximately 10% of the sample. The specimen was blood. These receptor sequences come from a man aged 18 to 29 with Graves' hyperthyroidism.

This rearrangement joins TRBV9 to TRBJ2-3, with TRBD2 matching over 7 bases. Germline trimming cut 4 bases from V and 3 bases from J; bases unmatched to any gene: 5. CDR1 is SGDLS and CDR2 is YYNGEE in the germline V gene. The CDR3 is 14 amino acids. The CDR3 region has the DNA TGTGCCAGCAGCTTAAGGCGGGAGACAGATACGCAGTATTTT. It specifies CASSLRRETDTQYF.

This rearrangement joins TRBV5-4 to TRBJ2-3, with unresolved D. Germline V CDR1 and CDR2: SGHNT, YYREEE (reference sequence). The CDR3 sequence is 13 residues long. Trimming removed 0 bases at V and 2 bases at J, with 4 bases between. CDR3: CASSLAITDTQYF. The CDR3 coding sequence is TGTGCCAGCAGCTTGGCCATCACAGATACGCAGTATTTT.

This clonotype showed up many times. This chain links TRBV2 with TRBJ1-4; no reliable D call. The V and J ends lost 1 base and 5 bases respectively, with 11 bases between them. Germline values: CDR1 SNHLY, CDR2 FYNNEI. The CDR3 totals 15 residues. The DNA for the CDR3 is TGTGCCAGCAGTGAAGTGGACCTACGGAATGAAAAACTGTTTTTT. It specifies CASSEVDLRNEKLFF.

This clonotype was detected ten times or more. The chain has TRBV25-1 and TRBJ2-2, with 7 bases identical to TRBD2. Trimming at V came to 3 bases and at J to 4 bases, leaving 5 bases not matched to a gene. The germline gives CDR1 MGHDK, CDR2 SYGVNS. This CDR3 has 15 amino acids. The CDR3 bases are TGTGCCAGCAGTGACGCGGGGGTGAGCACCGGGGAGCTGTTTTTT. This codes for CASSDAGVSTGELFF.

This CDR3 is CASSGGTGGLNTEAFF. CDR3 coding DNA: TGCGCCAGCAGCGGTGGGACAGGTGGGTTGAACACTGAAGCTTTCTTT. This chain joins TRBV5-1 and TRBJ1-1, with TRBD1 identical over 8 bases. Per the germline V gene, CDR1 is SGHRS and CDR2 is YFSETQ. The CDR3 covers 16 residues. With 4 bases clipped from V and 0 bases from J, the junction kept 8 bases outside the gene matches.

This chain connects TRBV7-9 to TRBJ2-2; D remains unclear. Trimming removed 3 bases at V and 1 base at J, with 15 bases between. Germline values: CDR1 SEHNR, CDR2 FQNEAQ (reference sequence). The CDR3 loop spans 17 amino acids. CDR3 sequence: CASSLAPHGRNTGELFF. The CDR3 coding sequence is TGTGCCAGCAGCTTGGCCCCTCATGGCCGGAACACCGGGGAGCTGTTTTTT.

The rearrangement links TRBV7-9 to TRBJ2-7; weak D call: TRBD2 (6 bases). From germline, CDR1 is SEHNR and CDR2 FQNEAQ (reference sequence). The CDR3 runs to 13 residues. V was cut by 0 bases and J by 7 bases, with 10 bases left in between. DNA for the CDR3: TGTGCCAGCAGCTTAGCCGGGGGATGGGAGCAGTACTTC. Residues: CASSLAGGWEQYF.

Comments on this clonotype: Relative to the germline gene, one junction end is altered; a read error may explain this. V is TRBV12-3 or TRBV12-4 and J is TRBJ1-2; no clear D. The CDR3 runs 11 residues. The CDR3 loop reads CASSYNNGYTF. CDR3 nucleotide sequence: TGTGCCAGCAGTTATAACAATGGCTACACCTTC.

This clonotype appeared many times. V gene TRBV19 combines with J gene TRBJ2-5, with a tentative D call TRBD1 (5 bases). The germline V gene has CDR1 LNHDA and CDR2 SQIVND (reference sequence). The CDR3 has 15 amino acids. V was clipped by 5 bases and J by 2 bases, with 15 bases between them. CDR3 amino acids: CASSAGHVGQETQYF. CDR3 nucleotide sequence: TGTGCCAGTAGTGCCGGACACGTTGGGCAAGAGACCCAGTACTTC.

The rearrangement links TRBV5-5 to TRBJ1-1; D is perhaps TRBD1 (5 bases). V lost 0 bases and J lost 1, with 13 bases in between. The CDR3 is 16 amino acids. CDR1 and CDR2 from the germline V gene are SGHKS and YYEKEE (reference sequence). This CDR3 reads CASSLGPGRTNTEAFF. Here the CDR3 DNA reads TGTGCCAGCAGCTTGGGTCCGGGGCGGACGAACACTGAAGCTTTCTTT.

This clonotype turned up a few times. The chain links TRBV2 to TRBJ2-2; unclear D gene. V dropped 6 bases and J dropped 7 bases, with 12 bases sitting between them. The CDR3 length is 13 residues. Germline loops: CDR1 SNHLY, CDR2 FYNNEI. The CDR3 DNA follows: TGTGCCAGCAGCTCCTACCCGGACGGGGAGCTGTTTTTT. Its protein is CASSSYPDGELFF.

This clonotype was seen more than once but under ten times. The chain is built from TRBV7-2 and TRBJ1-5; TRBD1 is a possible D gene (5 bases). With 5 bases removed from V and 5 bases from J, the gap between germline ends came to 13 bases. Germline V CDR1 and CDR2: SGHTA, FQGNSA. The CDR3 runs to 14 residues. DNA of the CDR3: TGTGCCAGCAGCAGACACGGGGGGGATCAGCCCCAGCATTTT. Amino acid sequence: CASSRHGGDQPQHF.

Many counts were recorded for this clonotype. The chain recombines TRBV29-1 with TRBJ1-2; TRBD1 matches at 8 bases. J was trimmed by 6 bases and V by 4 bases; bases with no gene match: 10. CDR3 size: 14 residues. The germline CDR1 and CDR2 sequences are SQVTM and ANQGSEA. CDR3 residues: CSVARQGKPNGYTF. Written as DNA, the CDR3 is TGCAGCGTTGCAAGACAGGGGAAACCTAATGGCTACACCTTC.

Written as DNA, the CDR3 is TGTGCCAGCAGCGTTACAGGGACGACTGAAGCTTTCTTT. The encoded protein is CASSVTGTTEAFF. This sequence joins TRBV7-9 and TRBJ1-1; maybe TRBD1 (6 bases). Germline V gene lookup returns CDR1 SEHNR and CDR2 FQNEAQ (reference sequence). Trimming took off 5 bases at V and 5 bases at J, with 12 bases between the two ends. The CDR3 spans 13 residues. Filled out from reference TRBV7-9 and TRBJ1-1, the complete variable domain reads DTGVSQNPRHKITKRGQNVTFRCDPISEHNRLYWYRQTLGQGPEFLTYFQNEAQLEKSRLLSDRFSAERPKGSFSTLEIQRTEQGDSAMYLCASSVTGTTEAFFGQGTRLTVV.

This clonotype was observed a few times. This chain connects TRBV20-1 to TRBJ2-7, with TRBD1 matching 10 bases. The CDR3 sequence is 14 residues long. Germline assignment: CDR1 DFQATT and CDR2 SNEGSKA (reference sequence). V lost 0 bases, J lost 3 bases, and 2 bases stayed unmatched. CDR3: CSARDRTGGYEQYF. The CDR3 nucleotides are TGCAGTGCTAGAGATCGGACAGGGGGCTACGAGCAGTACTTC.

This clonotype was seen ten or more times. The V call is TRBV2, the J call TRBJ1-1, with no clear D. V dropped 8 bases and J dropped 6 bases, with 13 bases sitting between them. The germline V gene has CDR1 SNHLY and CDR2 FYNNEI. The CDR3 is 12 residues long. DNA of the CDR3: TGTGCCAGCGTAGCACCGGGCGCTGAAGCTTTCTTT. Amino acids: CASVAPGAEAFF. Full variable domain (remainder filled in from reference TRBV2 and TRBJ1-1): EPEVTQTPSHQVTQMGQEVILRCVPISNHLYFYWYRQILGQKVEFLVSFYNNEISEKSEIFDDQFSVERPDGSNFTLKIRSTKLEDSAMYFCASVAPGAEAFFGQGTRLTVV.

This clonotype was detected many times. This rearrangement joins TRBV6-5 to TRBJ1-5; perhaps TRBD1 as D (5 bases). The germline V gene has CDR1 MNHEY and CDR2 SVGAGI. The CDR3 consists of 15 residues. V gave up 5 bases and J gave up 6 bases, with 17 bases separating them. CDR3 sequence reads: CASSEVWGSSQPQHF. The DNA of the CDR3 is TGTGCCAGCAGTGAAGTGTGGGGGTCCAGTCAGCCCCAGCATTTT.

At least ten counts were recorded for this clonotype. The rearrangement uses TRBV15 and TRBJ1-6; D unresolved. In germline, CDR1 is LNHNV, CDR2 YYDKDF (reference sequence). Trimming shortened V by 1 base and J by 8 bases, and 3 bases separated the two germline ends. This CDR3 spans 12 amino acids. CDR3 DNA sequence: TGTGCCACCAGCAGAGTGGATTCACCCCTCCACTTT. It yields the protein CATSRVDSPLHF.

This clonotype was recorded a few times. The gene calls are TRBV10-3 and TRBJ1-2; D is unclear. The CDR3 is 13 residues long. Trimming took off 3 bases at V and 4 bases at J, with 9 bases between the two ends. CDR1 is ENHRY and CDR2 is SYGVKD in the germline V gene. CDR3 coding DNA: TGTGCCATCAGTGAAGCCTACCTCTATGGCTACACCTTC. Residues: CAISEAYLYGYTF.

The rearrangement links TRBV19 to TRBJ2-7; D is unresolved. Deletions cut 6 bases from V and 4 bases from J, with 10 bases between. The V gene's germline CDR1 is LNHDA and CDR2 SQIVND (reference sequence). The CDR3 totals 12 residues. The CDR3 is CASRDAGYEQYF. The CDR3 region has the DNA TGTGCCAGTAGGGACGCCGGATACGAGCAGTACTTC.

The chain is built from TRBV12-3 or TRBV12-4 and TRBJ1-4, with a tentative D call TRBD1 (6 bases). V was cut by 6 bases and J by 5 bases, with 10 bases left in between. The CDR3 has 13 residues. The CDR3 DNA sequence: TGTGCCAGCAGCACAGGGTCAAATGAAAAACTGTTTTTT. This gives the protein CASSTGSNEKLFF.

The sample holds a few counts of this clonotype. The gene calls are TRBV20-1 and TRBJ2-7, with a tentative D call TRBD1 (5 bases). Germline V gene sequence: CDR1 DFQATT, CDR2 SNEGSKA (reference sequence). Trimming took 1 base from V and 6 from J, leaving 13 bases between them. The CDR3 contains 13 residues. The CDR3 DNA reads TGCAGTGCTAGAGTCTCAGGGTCAGTCGAGCAGTACTTC. This sequence encodes CSARVSGSVEQYF.

This clonotype was seen more than once but under ten times. This chain connects TRBV20-1 to TRBJ2-7, with D perhaps matching TRBD2 (7 bases). The CDR3 has 14 amino acids. V lost 4 bases and J lost 4, with 17 bases in between. In germline, CDR1 is DFQATT, CDR2 SNEGSKA (reference sequence). This CDR3 reads CSAKLGGHRYEQYF. CDR3 nucleotide sequence: TGCAGTGCTAAGTTGGGGGGGCATAGGTACGAGCAGTACTTC.

The chain has TRBV2 and TRBJ1-6; the D gene is possibly TRBD1 (6 bases). The CDR3 consists of 12 residues. V was cut by 4 bases and J by 11 bases, with 9 bases left in between. CDR1 and CDR2 from the germline V gene are SNHLY and FYNNEI. CDR3 nucleotide sequence: TGTGCCAGCAGTGCCAGACAGGCACCCCTCCACTTT. Translation gives CASSARQAPLHF.

The chain employs TRBV11-2 and TRBJ2-7; 9 bases align to TRBD2. The J call may be faulty, since TRBJ2-1 better matches the DNA end. CDR1 is SGHAT, CDR2 FQNNGV, per germline. The CDR3 spans 12 residues. Written as DNA, the CDR3 is TGTGCCAGCAGCCTGGGACTAGCCGAGCAGTTCTTC. Amino acid sequence: CASSLGLAEQFF.

This CDR3 is CAWRSGNQPQHF. CDR3 coding DNA: TGTGCCTGGAGATCAGGGAACCAGCCCCAGCATTTT. J is TRBJ1-5 and V is TRBV25-1, with D tentatively TRBD1 (5 bases). The germline CDR1 and CDR2 sequences are MGHDK and SYGVNS. V was cut by 11 bases and J by 7 bases, with 15 bases left in between. This CDR3 spans 12 amino acids.

This chain uses TRBV10-3 with TRBJ1-5; 8 nucleotides agree with TRBD1. The CDR3 runs to 18 residues. From germline, CDR1 is ENHRY and CDR2 SYGVKD. V was clipped by 10 bases and J by 2 bases; unmatched bases: 19. In DNA, the CDR3 is TGTGCCACCGGTTGGCAGGGGGCGCGGTTCAATGGCAATCAGCCCCAGCATTTT. It translates to CATGWQGARFNGNQPQHF.